These 9 T cell receptor beta chains came from one sample sequenced in a study of chemoradiotherapy in HPV16-positive cancers. Assay used: immunoSEQ multiplex PCR; TCRdb lists only in-frame clones, some missing. The data hold 3,000 to 5,000 clones, with roughly 77% observed a single time. This sample was gathered from a patient who underwent chemoradiotherapy. The receptors here all came from a human donor with HPV-associated anogenital cancer.

The chain uses TRBV19 and TRBJ2-1; D gene ambiguous. Germline CDR1 is LNHDA and CDR2 is SQIVND (reference sequence). This CDR3 is built from 10 residues. V was shortened by 8 bases and J by 6 bases, with 5 bases between the two germline ends. CDR3 amino acids: CASLGNEQFF. In DNA, the CDR3 is TGTGCCAGTCTTGGCAATGAGCAGTTCTTC.

The V and J genes are TRBV6-1 and TRBJ1-1, with 7 bases fitting TRBD1. J was trimmed by 8 bases and V by 4 bases; bases with no gene match: 7. Germline CDR1 MNHNS, CDR2 SASEGT. This CDR3 spans 13 amino acids. The CDR3 DNA sequence: TGTGCCAGCAGTGTAAACCGGGACAGCGAAGCTTTCTTT. It codes for CASSVNRDSEAFF.

The chain couples TRBV4-2 to TRBJ2-2; TRBD1 agrees at 9 bases. Trimming took 0 bases from V and 3 from J; bases not matched to a gene: 14. The CDR3 covers 20 residues. The V gene's germline CDR1 is LGHNA and CDR2 YNFKEQ. The CDR3 region is CASSQEGTGLWRKYTGELFF. CDR3 DNA: TGTGCCAGCAGCCAAGAAGGGACAGGGTTGTGGAGGAAGTACACCGGGGAGCTGTTTTTT.

The V call is TRBV7-9, the J call TRBJ2-1, with D unresolved. Looked up from germline, CDR1 is SEHNR and CDR2 is FQNEAQ (reference sequence). This CDR3 is 13 amino acids long. Trimming left V 2 bases short and J 10 bases short, with 12 bases between. CDR3 coding DNA: TGTGCCAGCAGCTTAATGGGGTTAGGCGAGCAGTTCTTC. It is translated as CASSLMGLGEQFF.

The genes are TRBV30 and TRBJ1-1; D unclear. CDR3 size: 12 residues. CDR1 GTSNPN and CDR2 SVGIG come from the germline V gene (reference sequence). V gave up 2 bases and J gave up 9 bases, with 13 bases separating them. The CDR3 coding sequence is TGTGCCTGGAGTTTCGGGTATCATAAAGCTTTCTTT. Encoded protein: CAWSFGYHKAFF.

This clone occurred a few times. The rearrangement joins TRBV4-2 to TRBJ1-3; D might be TRBD1 (6 bases). Trimming stripped 0 bases from V and 4 bases from J, with 10 bases between. Germline V gene sequence: CDR1 LGHNA, CDR2 YNFKEQ. This CDR3 contains 15 residues. CDR3 in amino acids: CASSQDSGAGNTIYF. CDR3 DNA sequence: TGTGCCAGCAGCCAAGATTCAGGGGCCGGAAACACCATATATTTT.

The V gene is TRBV5-1, the J gene TRBJ2-2; 7 bases agree with TRBD1. V lost 4 bases, J lost 4 bases, and 7 bases stayed unmatched. The CDR3 length is 15 residues. Germline loops: CDR1 SGHRS, CDR2 YFSETQ. The CDR3 nucleotides are TGCGCCAGCAGCCAGACGAGGGGGCCCACCGGGGAGCTGTTTTTT. Amino acid sequence: CASSQTRGPTGELFF.

The chain recombines TRBV28 with TRBJ2-7, with 9 bases lining up with TRBD1. The CDR3 runs 13 residues. Trimming removed 2 bases from V and 4 bases from J; junction bases left unmatched: 0. The germline gives CDR1 MDHEN, CDR2 SYDVKM. CDR3 protein: CASSLGTGYEQYF. Written as DNA, the CDR3 is TGTGCCAGCAGTTTAGGGACAGGGTACGAGCAGTACTTC.

This sequence joins TRBV30 and TRBJ2-5; 11 bases match TRBD2. The CDR3 sequence is 16 residues long. Germline loops: CDR1 GTSNPN, CDR2 SVGIG (reference sequence). The V and J ends lost 1 base and 6 bases, in that order; junction bases with no gene match: 10. This chain's CDR3 is CAWSEGSGGAQQTQYF. DNA for the CDR3: TGTGCCTGGAGTGAAGGTAGCGGGGGGGCCCAGCAGACCCAGTACTTC.